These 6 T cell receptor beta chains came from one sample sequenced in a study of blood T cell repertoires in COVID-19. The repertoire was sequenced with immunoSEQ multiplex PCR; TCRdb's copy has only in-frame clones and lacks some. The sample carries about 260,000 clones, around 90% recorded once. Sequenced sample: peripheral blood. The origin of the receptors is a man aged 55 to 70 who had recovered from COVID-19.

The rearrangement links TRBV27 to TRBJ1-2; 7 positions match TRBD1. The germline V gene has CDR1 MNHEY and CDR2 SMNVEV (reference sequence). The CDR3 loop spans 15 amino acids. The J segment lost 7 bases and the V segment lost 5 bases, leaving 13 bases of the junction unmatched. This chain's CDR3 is CASSARNRDRGGYTF. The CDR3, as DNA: TGTGCCAGCAGTGCCAGAAACCGGGACAGAGGTGGCTACACCTTC.

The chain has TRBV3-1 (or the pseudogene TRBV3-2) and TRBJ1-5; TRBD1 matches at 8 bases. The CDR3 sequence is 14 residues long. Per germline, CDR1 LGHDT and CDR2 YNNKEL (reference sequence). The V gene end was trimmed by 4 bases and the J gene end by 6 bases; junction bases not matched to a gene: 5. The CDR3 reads CASSPTGAGQPQHF. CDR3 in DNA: TGTGCCAGCAGCCCGACAGGGGCGGGTCAGCCCCAGCATTTT.

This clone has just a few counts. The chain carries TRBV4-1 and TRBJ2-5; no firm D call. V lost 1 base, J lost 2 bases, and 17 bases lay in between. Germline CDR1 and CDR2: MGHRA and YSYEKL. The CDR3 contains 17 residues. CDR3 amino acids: CASSQVGRLGAQETQYF. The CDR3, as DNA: TGCGCCAGCAGCCAAGTAGGCAGGTTGGGTGCACAAGAGACCCAGTACTTC.

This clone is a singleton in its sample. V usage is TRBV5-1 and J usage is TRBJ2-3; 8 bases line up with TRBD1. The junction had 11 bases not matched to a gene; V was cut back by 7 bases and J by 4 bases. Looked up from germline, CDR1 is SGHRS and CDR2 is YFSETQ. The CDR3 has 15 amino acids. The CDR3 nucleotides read TGCGCCAGCCATCCGGGACAGGATGTCTCAGATACGCAGTATTTT. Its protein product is CASHPGQDVSDTQYF.

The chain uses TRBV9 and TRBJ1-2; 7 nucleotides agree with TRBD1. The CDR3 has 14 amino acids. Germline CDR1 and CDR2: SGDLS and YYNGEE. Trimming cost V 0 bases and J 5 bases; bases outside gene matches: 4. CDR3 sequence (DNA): TGTGCCAGCAGCGTAGAAGACAGGGAGTATGGCTACACCTTC. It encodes CASSVEDREYGYTF.

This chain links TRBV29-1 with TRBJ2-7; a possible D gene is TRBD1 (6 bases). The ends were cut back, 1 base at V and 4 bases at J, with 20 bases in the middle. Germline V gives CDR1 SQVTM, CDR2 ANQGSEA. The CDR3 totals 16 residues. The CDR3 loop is CSVEGLTLQGGYEQYF. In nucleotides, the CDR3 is TGCAGCGTTGAAGGGTTGACCCTACAGGGTGGGTACGAGCAGTACTTC.